This is a list of T cell receptor beta chains from one sample in a study of cytomegalovirus exposure and HLA in healthy donors. The protocol was immunoSEQ multiplex PCR, while the TCRdb copy is restricted to in-frame clones and leaves out a portion. Of some 140,000 clones in the sample, 75% to 85% were seen once. Sequencing was performed on PBMCs. These receptors were obtained from a woman between 40 and 55 years old in good health and CMV-seropositive. CDR3s include the opening cysteine and the closing phenylalanine or tryptophan. The order of the fields is V gene, CDR3 protein.

>TRBV7-9
CASSSNRGVQETQYF
>TRBV5-6
CASSFGIYEQYF
>TRBV4-1
CASSPSGLNTEAFF
>TRBV30
CAWSYPTGELFF
>TRBV28
CASSRGQGPNQPQHF
>TRBV27
CASSYGQGAEAFF
>TRBV30
CAWSTGQGYYGYTF
>TRBV11-1
CASSLALIAGADTQYF
>TRBV10-1
CASTPGSVDSENYGYTF
>TRBV7-2
CASSLDFKYEQYF
>TRBV11-3
CASSPIRGRDSYEQYF
>TRBV7-8
CASSLGRESYEQYF
>TRBV7-9
CSSSSTSGEQYF